The clone carrying this T cell receptor (beta chain) was recorded only once. During active infection, Seattle patients enrolled and were then monitored through disease. As originally analysed: By means of reference gene primer amplification, nucleated cell counts were estimated. Profiled with immunoSEQ multiplex PCR; TCRdb holds only in-frame clones, not every one. V, J and clone size reflect that table, while D and trimming were determined from the DNA. Of about 130,000 clones in the sample, roughly 80% were seen once. This specimen belongs to a study of blood T cell repertoires in COVID-19. Material: peripheral blood. The receptor was derived from a man older than 75 with COVID-19, enrolled during active disease.

CDR3 in DNA: TGTGCCAGCAGTTTGGCAGGGGCTAGCAATCAGCCCCAGCATTTT. It is translated as CASSLAGASNQPQHF. The gene calls are TRBV28 and TRBJ1-5; weak D call: TRBD1 (6 bases). Germline V gene sequence: CDR1 MDHEN, CDR2 SYDVKM. V lost 3 bases to trimming and J lost 0 bases, with 9 bases between them. This CDR3 region has 15 residues.